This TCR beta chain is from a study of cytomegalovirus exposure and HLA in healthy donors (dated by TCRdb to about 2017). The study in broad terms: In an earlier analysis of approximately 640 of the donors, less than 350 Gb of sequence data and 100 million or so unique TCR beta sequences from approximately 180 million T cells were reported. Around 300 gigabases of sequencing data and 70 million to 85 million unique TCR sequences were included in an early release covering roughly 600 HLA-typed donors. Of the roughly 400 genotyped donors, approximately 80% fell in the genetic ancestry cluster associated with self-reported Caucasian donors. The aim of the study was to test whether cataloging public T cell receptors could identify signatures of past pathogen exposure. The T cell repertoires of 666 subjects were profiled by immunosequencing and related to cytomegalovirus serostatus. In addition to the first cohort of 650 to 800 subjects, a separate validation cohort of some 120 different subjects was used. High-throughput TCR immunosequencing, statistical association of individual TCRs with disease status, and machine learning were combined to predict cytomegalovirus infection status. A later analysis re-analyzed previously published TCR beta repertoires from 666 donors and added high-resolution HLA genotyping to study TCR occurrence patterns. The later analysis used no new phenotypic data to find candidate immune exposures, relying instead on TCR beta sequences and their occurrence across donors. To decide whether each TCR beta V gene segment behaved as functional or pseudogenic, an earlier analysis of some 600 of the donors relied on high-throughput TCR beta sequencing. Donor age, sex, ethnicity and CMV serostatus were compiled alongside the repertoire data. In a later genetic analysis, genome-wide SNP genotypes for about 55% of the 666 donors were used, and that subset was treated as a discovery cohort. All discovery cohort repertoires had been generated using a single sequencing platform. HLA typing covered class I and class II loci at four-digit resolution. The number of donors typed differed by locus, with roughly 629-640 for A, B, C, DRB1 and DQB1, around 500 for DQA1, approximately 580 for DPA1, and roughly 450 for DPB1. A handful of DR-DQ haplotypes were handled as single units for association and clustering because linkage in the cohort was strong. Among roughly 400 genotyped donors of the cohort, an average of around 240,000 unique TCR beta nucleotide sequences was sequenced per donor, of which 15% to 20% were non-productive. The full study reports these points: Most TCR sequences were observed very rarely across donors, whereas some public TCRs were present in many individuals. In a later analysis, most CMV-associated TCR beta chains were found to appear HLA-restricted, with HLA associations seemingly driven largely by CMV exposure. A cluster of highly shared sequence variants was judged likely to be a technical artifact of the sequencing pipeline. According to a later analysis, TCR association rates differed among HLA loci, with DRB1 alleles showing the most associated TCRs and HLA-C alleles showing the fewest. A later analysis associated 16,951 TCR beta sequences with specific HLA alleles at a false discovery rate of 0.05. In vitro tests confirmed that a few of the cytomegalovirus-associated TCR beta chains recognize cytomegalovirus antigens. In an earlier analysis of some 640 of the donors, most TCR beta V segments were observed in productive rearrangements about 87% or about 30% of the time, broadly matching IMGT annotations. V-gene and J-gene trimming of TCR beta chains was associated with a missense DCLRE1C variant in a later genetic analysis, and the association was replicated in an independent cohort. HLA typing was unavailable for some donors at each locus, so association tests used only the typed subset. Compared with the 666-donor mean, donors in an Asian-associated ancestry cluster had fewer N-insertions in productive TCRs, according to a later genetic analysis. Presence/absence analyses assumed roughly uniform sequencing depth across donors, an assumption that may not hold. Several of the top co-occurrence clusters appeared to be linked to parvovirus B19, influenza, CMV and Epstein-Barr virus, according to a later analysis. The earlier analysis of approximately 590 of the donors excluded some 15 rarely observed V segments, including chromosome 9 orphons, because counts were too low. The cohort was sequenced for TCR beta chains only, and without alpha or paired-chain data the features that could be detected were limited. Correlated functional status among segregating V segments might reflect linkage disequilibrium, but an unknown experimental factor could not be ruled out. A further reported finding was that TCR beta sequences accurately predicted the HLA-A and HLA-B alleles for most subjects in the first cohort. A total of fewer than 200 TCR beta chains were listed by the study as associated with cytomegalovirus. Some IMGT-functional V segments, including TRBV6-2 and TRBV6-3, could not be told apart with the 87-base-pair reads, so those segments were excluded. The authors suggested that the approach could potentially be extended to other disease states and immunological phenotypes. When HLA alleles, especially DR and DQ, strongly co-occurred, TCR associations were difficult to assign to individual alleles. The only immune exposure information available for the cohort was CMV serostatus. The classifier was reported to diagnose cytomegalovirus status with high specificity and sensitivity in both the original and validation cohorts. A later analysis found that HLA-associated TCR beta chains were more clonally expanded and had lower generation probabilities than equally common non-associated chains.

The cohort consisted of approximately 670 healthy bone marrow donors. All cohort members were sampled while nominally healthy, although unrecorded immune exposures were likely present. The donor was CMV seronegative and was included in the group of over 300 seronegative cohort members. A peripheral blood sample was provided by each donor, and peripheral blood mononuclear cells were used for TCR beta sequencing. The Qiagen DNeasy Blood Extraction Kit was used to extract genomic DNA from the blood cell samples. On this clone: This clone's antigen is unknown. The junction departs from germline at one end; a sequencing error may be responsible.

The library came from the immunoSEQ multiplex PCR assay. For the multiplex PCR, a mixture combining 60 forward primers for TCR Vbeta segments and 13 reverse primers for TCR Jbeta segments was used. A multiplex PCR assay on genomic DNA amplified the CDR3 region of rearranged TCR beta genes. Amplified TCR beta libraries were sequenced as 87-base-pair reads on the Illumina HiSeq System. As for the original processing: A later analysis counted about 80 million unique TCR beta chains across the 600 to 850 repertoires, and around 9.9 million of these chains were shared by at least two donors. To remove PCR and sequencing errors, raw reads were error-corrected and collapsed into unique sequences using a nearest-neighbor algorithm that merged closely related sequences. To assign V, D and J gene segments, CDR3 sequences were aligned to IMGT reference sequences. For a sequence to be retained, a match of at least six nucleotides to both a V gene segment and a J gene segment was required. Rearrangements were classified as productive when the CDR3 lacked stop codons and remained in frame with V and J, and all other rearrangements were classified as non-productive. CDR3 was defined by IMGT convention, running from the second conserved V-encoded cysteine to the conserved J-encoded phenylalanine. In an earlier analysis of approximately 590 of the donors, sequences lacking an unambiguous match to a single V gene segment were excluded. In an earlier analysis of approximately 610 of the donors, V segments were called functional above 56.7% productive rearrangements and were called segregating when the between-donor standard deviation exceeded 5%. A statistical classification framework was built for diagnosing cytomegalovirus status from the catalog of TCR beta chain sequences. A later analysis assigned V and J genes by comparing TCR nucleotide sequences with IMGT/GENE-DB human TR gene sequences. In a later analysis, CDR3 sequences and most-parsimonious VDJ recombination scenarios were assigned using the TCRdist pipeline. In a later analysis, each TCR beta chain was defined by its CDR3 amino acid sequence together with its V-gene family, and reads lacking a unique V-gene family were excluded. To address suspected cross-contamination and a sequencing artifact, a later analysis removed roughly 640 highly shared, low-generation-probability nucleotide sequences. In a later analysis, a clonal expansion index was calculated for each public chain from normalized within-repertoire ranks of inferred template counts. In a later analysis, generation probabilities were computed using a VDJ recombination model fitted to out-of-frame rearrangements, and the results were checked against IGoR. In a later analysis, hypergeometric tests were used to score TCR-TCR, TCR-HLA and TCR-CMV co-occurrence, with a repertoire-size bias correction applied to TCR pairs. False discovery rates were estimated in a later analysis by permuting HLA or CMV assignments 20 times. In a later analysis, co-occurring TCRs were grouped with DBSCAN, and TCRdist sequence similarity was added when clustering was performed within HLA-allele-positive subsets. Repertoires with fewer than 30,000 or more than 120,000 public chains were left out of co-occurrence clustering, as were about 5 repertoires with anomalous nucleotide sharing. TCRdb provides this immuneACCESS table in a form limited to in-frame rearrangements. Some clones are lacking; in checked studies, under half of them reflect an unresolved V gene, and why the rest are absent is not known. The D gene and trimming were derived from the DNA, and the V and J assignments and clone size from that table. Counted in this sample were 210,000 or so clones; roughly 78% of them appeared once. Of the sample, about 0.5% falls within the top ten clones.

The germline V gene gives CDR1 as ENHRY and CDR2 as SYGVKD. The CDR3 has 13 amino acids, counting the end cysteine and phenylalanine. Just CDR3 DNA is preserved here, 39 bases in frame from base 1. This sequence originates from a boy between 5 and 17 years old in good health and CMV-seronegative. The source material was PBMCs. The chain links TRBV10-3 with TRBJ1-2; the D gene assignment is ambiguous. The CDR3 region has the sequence CAISENRPGREEF. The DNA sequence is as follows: TGTGCCATCAGTGAGAATCGACCGGGGAGAGAGGAATTC.